The entry below describes one TCR beta chain. Its specificity is unknown. Sequencing used immunoSEQ multiplex PCR; TCRdb keeps in-frame clones, though not all of them. The sample holds 150,000 or so clones; about 91% are singletons and the top ten take approximately 2.2%. The sample comes from a study of T cell responses to AZD1222 COVID-19 vaccine. Study conclusions and caveats: In a largely white British group with more females than males, clonal diversity was possibly underestimated. Increased Spike-specific TCR breadth and depth were observed after two AZD1222 doses. Unmutated regions of variants are reportedly targeted by nearly half of spike-specific TCRs. Seropositive at baseline were only a handful of AZD1222 recipients.

V lost 10 bases to trimming and J lost 8 bases, with 12 bases between them. This CDR3 spans 11 amino acids. Looked up from germline, CDR1 is MNHEY and CDR2 is SMNVEV (reference sequence). The chain recombines TRBV27 with TRBJ2-1, with D possibly matching TRBD2 (6 bases). The sequence was obtained from an adult in good health. The sample consisted of peripheral blood, taken on day 0 of AZD1222 vaccination. CDR3 in DNA: TGTGCCACGGGAGCAGGTTATGAGCAGTTCTTC. Amino acids: CATGAGYEQFF.